This T cell receptor (beta chain) was recovered during a study of CD8+ T cells in alopecia areata. Study-wide results and caveats: Normal scalp had lower clonality than lesional scalp, with alopecia totalis/universalis lesions showing this most strongly.

It was cDNA, reverse transcribed from extracted RNA, that served as the sequencing template. Sequenced by immunoSEQ multiplex PCR; TCRdb stores in-frame clones only, minus some. The sample lists 150,000 to 200,000 clones, 50% to 70% occurring once. Points on this clone: Its target is not known.

Treatment meaning: oral pan-JAK inhibitor, 5-10 mg twice daily. The germline V gene has CDR1 GTSNPN and CDR2 SVGIG (reference sequence). The CDR3 extends over 13 amino acids. Trimming shortened V by 2 bases and J by 7 bases, and 9 bases separated the two germline ends. Material: CD4+ T cells sorted from blood, obtained at roughly week 49, from a patient treated with tofacitinib. The TCR sequence derives from a human donor with alopecia areata. The V and J genes are TRBV30 and TRBJ1-6; D not certain. CDR3 in amino acids: CAWSSQENSPLHF. The CDR3 coding sequence is TGTGCCTGGAGTTCCCAGGAGAATTCACCCCTCCACTTT. Supplemented by reference TRBV30 and TRBJ1-6, the full variable domain reads SQTIHQWPATLVQPVGSPLSLECTVEGTSNPNLYWYRQAAGRGLQLLFYSVGIGQISSEVPQNLSASRPQDRQFILSSKKLLLSDSGFYLCAWSSQENSPLHFGNGTRLTVT.